This TCR beta chain was documented in a study of blood T cell repertoires in COVID-19. The CDR3 runs 17 residues. V lost 3 bases and J lost 2, with 17 bases in between. From germline, CDR1 is SGHRS and CDR2 YFSETQ. In the study's own analysis: Amplification with reference gene primers provided the estimates of nucleated cell counts. Sequenced by immunoSEQ multiplex PCR; TCRdb stores in-frame clones only, minus some. V, J and clone size were drawn from that table, and D and trimming were deduced from the DNA. The table records around 250,000 clones, about 80% of them present only once. Sequenced input: peripheral blood. The rearrangement uses TRBV5-1 and TRBJ2-2; D is possibly TRBD1 (6 bases). The sequence derives from a woman aged 80 or over with acute or convalescent COVID-19. For the CDR3, the DNA is TGCGCCAGCAGCTACTATACGGGACATCTTAACACCGGGGAGCTGTTTTTT. It yields the protein CASSYYTGHLNTGELFF.